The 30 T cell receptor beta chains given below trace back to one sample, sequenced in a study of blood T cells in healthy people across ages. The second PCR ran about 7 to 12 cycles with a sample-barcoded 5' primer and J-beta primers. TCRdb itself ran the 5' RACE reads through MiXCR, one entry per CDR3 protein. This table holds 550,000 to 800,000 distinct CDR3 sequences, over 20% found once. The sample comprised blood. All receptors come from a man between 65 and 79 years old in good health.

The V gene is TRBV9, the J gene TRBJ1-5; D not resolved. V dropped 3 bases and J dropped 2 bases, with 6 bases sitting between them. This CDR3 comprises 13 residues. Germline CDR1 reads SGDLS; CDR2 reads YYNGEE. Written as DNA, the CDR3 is TGTGCCAGCAGCGCCACAGGCAATCAGCCCCAGCATTTT. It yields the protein CASSATGNQPQHF.

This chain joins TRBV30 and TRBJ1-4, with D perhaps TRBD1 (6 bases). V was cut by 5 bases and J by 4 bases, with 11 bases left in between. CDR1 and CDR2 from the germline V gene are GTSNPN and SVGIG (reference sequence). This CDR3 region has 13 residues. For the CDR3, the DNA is TGTGCCTGGGATGGGGGCCGTAATGAAAAACTGTTTTTT. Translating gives CAWDGGRNEKLFF.

CDR3 nucleotide sequence: TGTGCCAGCAGCGTAGGTGGGACAAACTCTGGGGCCAACGTCCTGACTTTC. This translates into CASSVGGTNSGANVLTF. The chain uses TRBV9 and TRBJ2-6, with D perhaps TRBD1 (6 bases). The V gene lost 0 bases and the J gene lost 0 bases, with 10 bases spanning the gap. Germline values: CDR1 SGDLS, CDR2 YYNGEE. The CDR3 extends over 17 amino acids. The full variable domain, completed using reference TRBV9 and TRBJ2-6, is DSGVTQTPKHLITATGQRVTLRCSPRSGDLSVYWYQQSLDQGLQFLIQYYNGEERAKGNILERFSAQQFPDLHSELNLSSLELGDSALYFCASSVGGTNSGANVLTFGAGSRLTVL.

This CDR3 is CASSHPGLAGENEQFF. The DNA of the CDR3 is TGTGCCAGCAGCCATCCGGGACTAGCGGGAGAGAATGAGCAGTTCTTC. The V gene is TRBV11-2, the J gene TRBJ2-5; TRBD2 aligns across 14 bases. The J call could be wrong; TRBJ2-1 is a better fit for the DNA end. Germline loops: CDR1 SGHAT, CDR2 FQNNGV. The length of the CDR3 is 16 residues.

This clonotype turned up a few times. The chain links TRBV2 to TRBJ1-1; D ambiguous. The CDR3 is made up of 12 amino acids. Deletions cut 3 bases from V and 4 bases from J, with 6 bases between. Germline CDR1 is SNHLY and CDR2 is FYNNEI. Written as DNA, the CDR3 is TGTGCCAGCAGTGAGGGAAGCACTGAAGCTTTCTTT. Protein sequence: CASSEGSTEAFF. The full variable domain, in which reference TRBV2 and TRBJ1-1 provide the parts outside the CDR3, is EPEVTQTPSHQVTQMGQEVILRCVPISNHLYFYWYRQILGQKVEFLVSFYNNEISEKSEIFDDQFSVERPDGSNFTLKIRSTKLEDSAMYFCASSEGSTEAFFGQGTRLTVV.

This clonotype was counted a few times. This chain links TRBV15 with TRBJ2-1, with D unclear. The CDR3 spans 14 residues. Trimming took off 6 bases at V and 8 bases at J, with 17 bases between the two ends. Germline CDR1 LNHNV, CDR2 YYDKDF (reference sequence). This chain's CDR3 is CATRADAWVDEQFF. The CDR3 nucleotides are TGTGCCACCAGAGCAGACGCTTGGGTCGATGAGCAGTTCTTC. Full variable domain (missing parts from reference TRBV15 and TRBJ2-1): DAMVIQNPRYQVTQFGKPVTLSCSQTLNHNVMYWYQQKSSQAPKLLFHYYDKDFNNEADTPDNFQSRRPNTSFCFLDIRSPGLGDTAMYLCATRADAWVDEQFFGPGTRLTVL.

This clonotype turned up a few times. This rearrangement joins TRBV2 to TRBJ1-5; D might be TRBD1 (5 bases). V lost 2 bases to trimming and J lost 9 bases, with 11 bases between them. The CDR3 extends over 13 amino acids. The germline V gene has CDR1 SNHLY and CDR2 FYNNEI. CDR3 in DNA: TGTGCCAGCAGTGAACCGGGTAGGGGGCCCCAGCATTTT. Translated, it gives CASSEPGRGPQHF. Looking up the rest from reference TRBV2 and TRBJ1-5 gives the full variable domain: EPEVTQTPSHQVTQMGQEVILRCVPISNHLYFYWYRQILGQKVEFLVSFYNNEISEKSEIFDDQFSVERPDGSNFTLKIRSTKLEDSAMYFCASSEPGRGPQHFGDGTRLSIL.

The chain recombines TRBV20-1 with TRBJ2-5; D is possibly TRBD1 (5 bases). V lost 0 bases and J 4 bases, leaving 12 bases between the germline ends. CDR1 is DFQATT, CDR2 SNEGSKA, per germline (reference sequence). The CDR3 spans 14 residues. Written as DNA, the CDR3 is TGCAGTGCTAGAGATTCTGGGCAGGGAGAGACCCAGTACTTC. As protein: CSARDSGQGETQYF.

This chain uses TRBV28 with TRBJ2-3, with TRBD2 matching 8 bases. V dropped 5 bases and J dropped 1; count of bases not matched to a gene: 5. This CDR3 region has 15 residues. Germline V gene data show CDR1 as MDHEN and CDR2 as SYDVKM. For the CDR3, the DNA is TGTGCCAGCAGTCCCGGGGGACTAGGCACAGATACGCAGTATTTT. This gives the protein CASSPGGLGTDTQYF. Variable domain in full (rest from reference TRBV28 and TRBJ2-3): DVKVTQSSRYLVKRTGEKVFLECVQDMDHENMFWYRQDPGLGLRLIYFSYDVKMKEKGDIPEGYSVSREKKERFSLILESASTNQTSMYLCASSPGGLGTDTQYFGPGTRLTVL.

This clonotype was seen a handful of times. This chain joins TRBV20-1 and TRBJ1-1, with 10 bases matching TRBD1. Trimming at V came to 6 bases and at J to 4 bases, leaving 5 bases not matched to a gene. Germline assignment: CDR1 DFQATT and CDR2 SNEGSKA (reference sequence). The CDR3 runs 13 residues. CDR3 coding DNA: TGCAGTGCGCGGACAGGGGGTATCACTGAAGCTTTCTTT. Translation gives CSARTGGITEAFF.

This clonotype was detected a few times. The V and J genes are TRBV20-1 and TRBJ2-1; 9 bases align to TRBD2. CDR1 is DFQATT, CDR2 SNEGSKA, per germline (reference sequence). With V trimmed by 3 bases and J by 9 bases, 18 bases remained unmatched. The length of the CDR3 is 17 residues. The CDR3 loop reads CSASIAGAGPSLSEQFF. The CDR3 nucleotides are TGCAGTGCTAGCATAGCGGGAGCCGGCCCCTCACTCAGTGAGCAGTTCTTC.

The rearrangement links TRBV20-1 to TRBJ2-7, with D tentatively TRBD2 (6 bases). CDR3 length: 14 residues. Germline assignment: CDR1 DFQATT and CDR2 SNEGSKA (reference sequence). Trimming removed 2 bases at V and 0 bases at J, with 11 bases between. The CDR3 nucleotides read TGCAGTGCTAGATACCGGGACTTCTCCTACGAGCAGTACTTC. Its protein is CSARYRDFSYEQYF.

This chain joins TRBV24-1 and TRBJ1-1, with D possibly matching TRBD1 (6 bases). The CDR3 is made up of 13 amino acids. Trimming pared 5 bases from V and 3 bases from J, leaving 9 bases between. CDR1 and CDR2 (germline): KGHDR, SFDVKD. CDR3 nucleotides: TGTGCCACCAGTGGGGGGGCTGACACTGAAGCTTTCTTT. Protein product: CATSGGADTEAFF.

The CDR3 is CASRPRVDNEQFF. The CDR3 DNA reads TGTGCCAGCAGACCCAGGGTGGACAATGAGCAGTTCTTC. The rearrangement uses TRBV28 and TRBJ2-5, with a weak D call TRBD1 (5 bases). The J call could be wrong; TRBJ2-1 is a better fit for the DNA end. The CDR3 length is 13 residues. CDR1 MDHEN and CDR2 SYDVKM come from the germline V gene.

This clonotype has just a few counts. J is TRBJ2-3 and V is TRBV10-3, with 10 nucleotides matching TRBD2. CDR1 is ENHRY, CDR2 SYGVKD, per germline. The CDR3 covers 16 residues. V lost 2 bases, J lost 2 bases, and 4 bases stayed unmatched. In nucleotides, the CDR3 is TGTGCCATCAGTGAGACGGGACTAGCGCCCACAGATACGCAGTATTTT. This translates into CAISETGLAPTDTQYF.

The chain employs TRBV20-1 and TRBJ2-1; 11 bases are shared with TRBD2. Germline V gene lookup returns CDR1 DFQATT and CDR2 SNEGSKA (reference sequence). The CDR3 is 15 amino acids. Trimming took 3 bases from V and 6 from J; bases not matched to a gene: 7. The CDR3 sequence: CSARGGLAEVNEQFF. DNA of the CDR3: TGCAGTGCTAGGGGGGGACTAGCGGAAGTCAATGAGCAGTTCTTC.

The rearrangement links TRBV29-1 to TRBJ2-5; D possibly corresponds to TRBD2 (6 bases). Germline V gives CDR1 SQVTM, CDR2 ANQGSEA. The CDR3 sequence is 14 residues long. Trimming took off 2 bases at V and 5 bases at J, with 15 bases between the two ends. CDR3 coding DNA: TGCAGCGTTGAATATGCGGGATTGGGGGAGACCCAGTACTTC. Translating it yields CSVEYAGLGETQYF.

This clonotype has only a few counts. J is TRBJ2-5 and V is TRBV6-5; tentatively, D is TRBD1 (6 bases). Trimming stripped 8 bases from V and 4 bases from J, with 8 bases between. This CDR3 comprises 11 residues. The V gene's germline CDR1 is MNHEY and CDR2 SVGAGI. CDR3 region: CASLRGETQYF. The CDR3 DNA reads TGTGCCAGCCTCAGGGGAGAGACCCAGTACTTC.

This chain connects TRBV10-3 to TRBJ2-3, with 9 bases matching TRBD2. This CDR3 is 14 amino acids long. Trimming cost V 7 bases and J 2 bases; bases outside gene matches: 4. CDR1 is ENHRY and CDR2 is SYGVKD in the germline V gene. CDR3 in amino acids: CAITASGTTDTQYF. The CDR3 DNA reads TGTGCCATCACGGCTAGCGGGACCACAGATACGCAGTATTTT.

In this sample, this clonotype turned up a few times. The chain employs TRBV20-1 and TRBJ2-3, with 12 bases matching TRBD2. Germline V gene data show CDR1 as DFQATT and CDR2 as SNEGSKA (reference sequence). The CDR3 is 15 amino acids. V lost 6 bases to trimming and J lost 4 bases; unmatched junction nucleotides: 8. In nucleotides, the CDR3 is TGCAGTGCCTCGACCCGACTAGCGGGAGCAGATACGCAGTATTTT. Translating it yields CSASTRLAGADTQYF.

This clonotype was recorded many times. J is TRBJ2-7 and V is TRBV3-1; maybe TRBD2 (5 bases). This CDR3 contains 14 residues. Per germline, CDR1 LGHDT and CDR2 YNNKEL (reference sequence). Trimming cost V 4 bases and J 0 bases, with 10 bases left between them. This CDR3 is CASSLSGNSYEQYF. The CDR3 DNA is TGTGCCAGCAGCCTAAGCGGTAACTCCTACGAGCAGTACTTC.

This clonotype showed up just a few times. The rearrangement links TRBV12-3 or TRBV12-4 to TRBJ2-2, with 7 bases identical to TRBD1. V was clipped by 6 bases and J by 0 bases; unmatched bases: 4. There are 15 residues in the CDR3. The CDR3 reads CASRPGTANTGELFF. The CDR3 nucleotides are TGTGCCAGCAGGCCCGGGACAGCGAACACCGGGGAGCTGTTTTTT.

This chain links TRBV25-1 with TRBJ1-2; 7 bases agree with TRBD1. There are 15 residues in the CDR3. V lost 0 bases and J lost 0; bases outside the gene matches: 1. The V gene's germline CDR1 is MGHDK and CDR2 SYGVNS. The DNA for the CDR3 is TGTGCCAGCAGTGAATACAGGGGGGCTAACTATGGCTACACCTTC. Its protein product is CASSEYRGANYGYTF.

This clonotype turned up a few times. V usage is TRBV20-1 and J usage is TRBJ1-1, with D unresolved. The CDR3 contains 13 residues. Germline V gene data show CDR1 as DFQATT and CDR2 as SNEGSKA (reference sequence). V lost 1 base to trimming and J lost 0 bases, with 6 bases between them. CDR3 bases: TGCAGTGCTAGAGGGCTTCTGAACACTGAAGCTTTCTTT. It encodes CSARGLLNTEAFF.

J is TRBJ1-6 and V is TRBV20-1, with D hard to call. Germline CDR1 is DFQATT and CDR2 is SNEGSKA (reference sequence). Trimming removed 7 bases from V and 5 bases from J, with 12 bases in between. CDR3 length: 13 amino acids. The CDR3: CSGRTDNNSPLHF. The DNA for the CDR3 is TGCAGTGGACGCACAGACAATAATTCACCCCTCCACTTT.

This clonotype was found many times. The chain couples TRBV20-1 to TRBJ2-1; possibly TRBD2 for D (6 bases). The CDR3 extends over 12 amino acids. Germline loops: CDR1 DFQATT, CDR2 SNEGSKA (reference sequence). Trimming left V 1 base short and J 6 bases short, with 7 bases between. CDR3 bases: TGCAGTGCTAGAGGCGGGGTCAATGAGCAGTTCTTC. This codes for CSARGGVNEQFF.

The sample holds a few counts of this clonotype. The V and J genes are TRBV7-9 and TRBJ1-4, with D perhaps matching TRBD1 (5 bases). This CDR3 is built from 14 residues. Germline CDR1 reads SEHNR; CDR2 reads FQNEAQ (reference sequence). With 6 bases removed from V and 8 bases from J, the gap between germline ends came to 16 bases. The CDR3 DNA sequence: TGTGCCAGCAGACGGTCGGACCAGGGAGAAAAACTGTTTTTT. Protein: CASRRSDQGEKLFF.

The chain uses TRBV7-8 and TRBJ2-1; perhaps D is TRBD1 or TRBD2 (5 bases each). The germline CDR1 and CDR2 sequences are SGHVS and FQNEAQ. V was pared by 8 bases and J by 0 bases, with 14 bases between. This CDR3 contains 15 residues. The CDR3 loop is CASGGNASSYNEQFF. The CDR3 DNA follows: TGTGCCAGCGGGGGAAACGCGAGCTCCTACAATGAGCAGTTCTTC.

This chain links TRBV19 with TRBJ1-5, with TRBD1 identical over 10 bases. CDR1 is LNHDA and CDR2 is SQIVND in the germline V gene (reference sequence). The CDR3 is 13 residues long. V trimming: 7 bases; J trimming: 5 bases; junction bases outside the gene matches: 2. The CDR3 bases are TGTGCCAGTACCGGGACAGGGGATCAGCCCCAGCATTTT. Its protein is CASTGTGDQPQHF.

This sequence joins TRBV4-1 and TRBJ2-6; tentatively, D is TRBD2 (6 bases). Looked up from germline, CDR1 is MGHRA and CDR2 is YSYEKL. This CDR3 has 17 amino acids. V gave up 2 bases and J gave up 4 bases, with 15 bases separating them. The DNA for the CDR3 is TGCGCCAGCAGCCAACAAACTCTAGCGCCGGGGGCCAACGTCCTGACTTTC. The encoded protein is CASSQQTLAPGANVLTF.